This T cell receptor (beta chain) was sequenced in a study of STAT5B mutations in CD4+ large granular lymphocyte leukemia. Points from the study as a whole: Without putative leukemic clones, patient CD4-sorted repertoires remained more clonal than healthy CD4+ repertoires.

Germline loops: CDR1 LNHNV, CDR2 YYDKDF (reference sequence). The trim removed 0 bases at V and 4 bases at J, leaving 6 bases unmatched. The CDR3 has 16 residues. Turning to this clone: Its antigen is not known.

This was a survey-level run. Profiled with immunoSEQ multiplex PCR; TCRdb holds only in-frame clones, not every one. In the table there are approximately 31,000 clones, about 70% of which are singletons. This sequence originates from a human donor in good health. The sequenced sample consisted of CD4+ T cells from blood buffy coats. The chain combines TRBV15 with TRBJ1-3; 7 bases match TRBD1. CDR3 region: CATSRDRDSRGNTIYF. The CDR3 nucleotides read TGTGCCACCAGCAGAGATAGGGACAGTAGGGGAAACACCATATATTTT.